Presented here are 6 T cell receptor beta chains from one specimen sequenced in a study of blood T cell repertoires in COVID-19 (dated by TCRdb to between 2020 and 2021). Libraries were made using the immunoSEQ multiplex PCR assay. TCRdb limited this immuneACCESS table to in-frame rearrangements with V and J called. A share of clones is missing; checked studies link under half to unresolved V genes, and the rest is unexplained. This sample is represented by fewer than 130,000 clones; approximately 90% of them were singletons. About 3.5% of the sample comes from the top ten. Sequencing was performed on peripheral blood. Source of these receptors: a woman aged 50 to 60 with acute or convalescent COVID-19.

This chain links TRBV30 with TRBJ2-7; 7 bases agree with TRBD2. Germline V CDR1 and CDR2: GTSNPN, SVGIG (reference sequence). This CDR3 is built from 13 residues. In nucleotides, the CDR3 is TGTGCGGGCACGGGTCGGGGGGCCTACGAGCAGTACTTC. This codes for CAGTGRGAYEQYF.

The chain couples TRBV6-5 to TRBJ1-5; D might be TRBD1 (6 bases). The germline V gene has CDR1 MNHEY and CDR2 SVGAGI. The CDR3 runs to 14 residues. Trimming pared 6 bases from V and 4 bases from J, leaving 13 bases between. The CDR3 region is CASRPYRENQPQHF. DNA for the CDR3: TGTGCCAGCAGGCCCTACAGGGAGAATCAGCCCCAGCATTTT.

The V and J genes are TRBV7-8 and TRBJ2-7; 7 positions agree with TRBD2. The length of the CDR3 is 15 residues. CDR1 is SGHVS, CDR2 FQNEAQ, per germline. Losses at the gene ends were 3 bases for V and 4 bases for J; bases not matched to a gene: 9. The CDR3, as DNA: TGTGCCAGCAGCTTGGGGAGGGGTCCAGGGTACGAGCAGTACTTC. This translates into CASSLGRGPGYEQYF.

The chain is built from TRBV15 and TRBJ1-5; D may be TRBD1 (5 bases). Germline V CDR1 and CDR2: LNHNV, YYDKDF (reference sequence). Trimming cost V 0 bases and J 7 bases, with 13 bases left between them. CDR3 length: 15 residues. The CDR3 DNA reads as TGTGCCACCAGCAGAGATCGCGGGGGAGGCCAGCCCCAGCATTTT. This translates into CATSRDRGGGQPQHF.

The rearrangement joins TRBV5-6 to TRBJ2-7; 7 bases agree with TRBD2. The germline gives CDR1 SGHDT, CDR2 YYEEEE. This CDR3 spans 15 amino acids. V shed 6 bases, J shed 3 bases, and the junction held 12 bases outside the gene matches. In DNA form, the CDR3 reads TGTGCCAGCACCCCTGGGGGAGGGTCCTACTACGAGCAGTACTTC. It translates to CASTPGGGSYYEQYF.

The CDR3 DNA is TGTGCCAGCTCAACCACAGGTGAGCAGTTCTTC. Translated, it gives CASSTTGEQFF. V is TRBV18 and J is TRBJ2-1; perhaps TRBD1 as D (5 bases). Trimming left V 5 bases short and J 9 bases short, with 8 bases between. Germline-derived CDR1 and CDR2 are KGHSH and LQKENI. The CDR3 length is 11 residues.